The clone carrying this T cell receptor beta chain was counted a few times. The antigen is unknown. The CDR3 totals 15 residues. Trimming took 4 bases from V and 3 from J; bases not matched to a gene: 7. Germline V gene data show CDR1 as LNHNV and CDR2 as YYDKDF (reference sequence). UMIs and a universal primer site were added when TCR cDNA was made by 5'RACE template switching. Using its own MiXCR run on the 5' RACE reads, TCRdb lists one record per CDR3 protein. Among more than 80,000 distinct CDR3 sequences listed, less than 6% were seen once. These data originate in a study of T cells after yellow fever vaccination. Study-level points and caveats: A large majority of primary-vaccination clones showed up again after the booster (96% CD4, about 87% CD8). A small share of clonotypes appeared in both CD4 and CD8 compartments.

The input for sequencing was CD8+ T cells sorted from PBMCs, taken 10 days after the yellow fever booster vaccination. The chain combines TRBV15 with TRBJ1-1, with 8 bases fitting TRBD1. The TCR sequence derives from a man between 18 and 29 years old who received the YFV17D yellow fever vaccine. The CDR3 DNA reads as TGTGCCACCAGCATAGGCACAGGGGGAGACACTGAAGCTTTCTTT. This encodes CATSIGTGGDTEAFF.